A selection of T cell receptor beta chains follows, all from one sample in a study of T cell repertoires in cytomegalovirus infection. MiXCR was run by TCRdb on the reads, yielding one entry per CDR3 protein. The sample lists about 150,000 distinct CDR3 sequences; less than 25% were seen once. Material for sequencing was PBMCs. The receptors shown here come from a human donor in good health (CMV status not recorded). Some clones in this sample may be carry-over from other donors' samples. The CDR3 runs from the conserved cysteine through the conserved F or W. A D gene is named only where the DNA matches it firmly. The size field is filled for only some rows; it gives once, few, many or a size class.

d_call j_call v_call cdr3_length clone_size cdr3_nt cdr3_aa
. TRBJ2-7 TRBV20-1 13 few TGCAGTGCCGTCGGGGGCATAAGCTACGAGCAGTACTTC CSAVGGISYEQYF
. TRBJ1-5 TRBV7-8 14 many TGTGCCAGCAGCCATGACAGGAGGGATCAGCCCCAGCATTTT CASSHDRRDQPQHF
TRBD1 TRBJ1-5 TRBV6-5 19 few TGTGCCAGCAGTTACTCCCCCGGACAGGCAACAAATAGCAATCAGCCCCAGCATTTT CASSYSPGQATNSNQPQHF
. TRBJ1-1 TRBV18 15 . TGTGCCAGCTCACCAGGACAGCAAATGAACACTGAAGCTTTCTTT CASSPGQQMNTEAFF
TRBD1 TRBJ2-5 TRBV29-1 15 few TGCAGCGTTGGATGGTCGGACAGGGGAGGGGAGACCCAGTACTTC CSVGWSDRGGETQYF
. TRBJ2-7 TRBV7-2 14 many TGTGCCAGCAGCCCCGGGCCTGGACGCTACGAGCAGTACTTC CASSPGPGRYEQYF
TRBD1 TRBJ2-5 TRBV7-8 14 . TGTGCCAGCAGCCTCAGGGGGCTCGGGGAGACCCAGTACTTC CASSLRGLGETQYF
TRBD2 TRBJ2-3 TRBV20-1 16 . TGCAGTGCCCAAGCGACGGGACTAGCTGGGAGAGATACGCAGTATTTT CSAQATGLAGRDTQYF
TRBD1 TRBJ2-7 TRBV20-1 15 few TGCAGTGCTTCCAAATCCGGGACAGGGGGCCTCGAGCAGTACTTC CSASKSGTGGLEQYF
TRBD1 TRBJ2-1 TRBV29-1 12 few TGCAGCGCTCGACAGGGCTACAATGAGCAGTTCTTC CSARQGYNEQFF
TRBD1 TRBJ2-7 TRBV7-8 15 many TGTGCCAGCAGCAAAGCCCGGGACAGAAACTACGAGCAGTACTTC CASSKARDRNYEQYF
. TRBJ1-3 TRBV25-1 14 . TGTGCCAGCAGTGAAGGGTTCAACGGAAACACCATATATTTT CASSEGFNGNTIYF
. TRBJ1-1 TRBV7-8 16 . TGTGCCAGCACTCAGGGTTTGTGGGCCTCGAACACTGAAGCTTTCTTT CASTQGLWASNTEAFF
. TRBJ2-3 TRBV7-2 14 many TGTGCCAGCCGGTCCGGGACCGCTGGTGATACGCAGTATTTT CASRSGTAGDTQYF
. TRBJ2-1 TRBV7-2 14 many TGTGCCAGCAGTTCGTCGGGCCTAAACAATGAGCAGTTCTTC CASSSSGLNNEQFF
. TRBJ2-7 TRBV5-5 14 few TGTGCCAGCAGCTTTATGGTGGGGTCCTACGAGCAGTACTTC CASSFMVGSYEQYF
. TRBJ2-2 TRBV7-2 15 many TGTGCCAGCAGCTTATTGGATCGGAACACCGGGGAGCTGTTTTTT CASSLLDRNTGELFF
. TRBJ2-4 TRBV7-8 14 medium-sized TGTGCCAGCAGCTTAGCTGGGGCCAAAAACATTCAGTACTTC CASSLAGAKNIQYF
. TRBJ2-7 TRBV7-2 14 many TGTGCCAGCAGCCGTCCGGGAGAGGCTAGCGAGCAGTACTTC CASSRPGEASEQYF
. TRBJ2-7 TRBV6-2/TRBV6-3 12 few TGTGCCACGAGACGGGACTCCTACGAGCAGTACTTC CATRRDSYEQYF
. TRBJ2-7 TRBV15 15 . TGTGCCACCAGCAGAGAGGAGGGCAGATCCTACGAGCAGTACTTC CATSREEGRSYEQYF
. TRBJ2-1 TRBV11-2 14 . TGTGCCAGCAGCTCCCCGGGACTGTACAATGAGCAGTTCTTC CASSSPGLYNEQFF
. TRBJ2-1 TRBV7-2 16 many TGTGCCAGCACCTTGGGGACCGTTAGCGTTTACAATGAGCAGTTCTTC CASTLGTVSVYNEQFF
. TRBJ2-3 TRBV7-2 12 many TGTGCCAGCAGCTTAGGGGGGTATACGCAGTATTTT CASSLGGYTQYF
TRBD1 TRBJ1-1 TRBV5-1 13 few TGCGCCAGCAGCCTAGGACAGGACCAAGAAGCTTTCTTT CASSLGQDQEAFF
. TRBJ2-3 TRBV15 15 . TGTGCCACCAGCAGAGGTGATAGCTCGACAGATACGCAGTATTTT CATSRGDSSTDTQYF
. TRBJ1-1 TRBV6-5 13 . TGTGCCAGCAGTTACGGGATAAACACTGAAGCTTTCTTT CASSYGINTEAFF
TRBD2 TRBJ2-7 TRBV28 15 . TGTGCCAGCAGTTTAACTAGCGGGGGATCCTACGAGCAGTACTTC CASSLTSGGSYEQYF
. TRBJ1-5 TRBV7-2 13 medium-sized TGTGCCAGCAGCTCCCAGTACCTTCAGCCCCAGCATTTT CASSSQYLQPQHF
TRBD1 TRBJ2-6 TRBV14 18 few TGTGCCAGCAGCCAAGATTGGACAGGTCTAGGAGGGGCCAACGTCCTGACTTTC CASSQDWTGLGGANVLTF
. TRBJ2-5 TRBV4-3 13 few TGCGCCAGCAGCCAAGTCTACGGCGAGACCCAGTACTTC CASSQVYGETQYF
. TRBJ1-5 TRBV19 14 . TGTGCCAGTAGTACCTTCGACTGGAATCAGCCCCAGCATTTT CASSTFDWNQPQHF
. TRBJ1-2 TRBV9 11 . TGTGCCAGCAGCGCCTTCTATGGCTACACCTTC CASSAFYGYTF
TRBD1 TRBJ2-7 TRBV7-2 16 many TGTGCCAGCAGCTTAGCCCGGGACAGGCGGCGGGACGAGCAGTACTTC CASSLARDRRRDEQYF
TRBD1 TRBJ1-2 TRBV5-1 15 . TGCGCCAGCAGCTCAGGACAGGGCGAAGGCTATGGCTACACCTTC CASSSGQGEGYGYTF
. TRBJ1-2 TRBV7-2 13 . TGTGCCAGCAGCTTAGTGGCATCCTATGGCTACACCTTC CASSLVASYGYTF
. TRBJ1-2 TRBV4-1 16 few TGCGCCAGCAGCCAAGACTCCGAACAGGGTCTCTATGGCTACACCTTC CASSQDSEQGLYGYTF
. TRBJ1-5 TRBV12-3/TRBV12-4 13 . TGTGCCAGCAGTTTTGAGGTTATCGGGCCCCAGCATTTT CASSFEVIGPQHF
. TRBJ1-1 TRBV23-1 14 few TGCGCCAGCAGTCAACAGGGCGGTGACACTGAAGCTTTCTTT CASSQQGGDTEAFF
TRBD2 TRBJ2-1 TRBV9 17 . TGTGCCAGCAGCGTAGACGTAGCGGGAGGGTTGGTTAGTAGGCAGTTCTTC CASSVDVAGGLVSRQFF
. TRBJ2-2 TRBV7-9 17 few TGTGCCAGCACAAGCCCCAGGACAGCCTCGAACACCGGGGAGCTGTTTTTT CASTSPRTASNTGELFF
TRBD2 TRBJ2-7 TRBV28 16 . TGTGCCAGCAGTTCGCGGACTAGCGGCAGCTCCTACGAGCAGTACTTC CASSSRTSGSSYEQYF
. TRBJ1-5 TRBV15 19 . TGTGCCACCAGCAAGGATCTAATCCCCGCAGGGGACACCAATCAGCCCCAGCATTTT CATSKDLIPAGDTNQPQHF
. TRBJ1-1 TRBV5-4 13 many TGTGCCAGCAGCTTGATGTGGGGGACTGAAGCTTTCTTT CASSLMWGTEAFF
TRBD1 TRBJ2-7 TRBV5-6 13 . TGTGCCAGCAGCCTCGGACAGGGAGACGAGCAGTACTTC CASSLGQGDEQYF
TRBD2 TRBJ2-3 TRBV9 16 few TGTGCCAGCAGCGTAGTTTCGGGGGGGCGGTCAGATACGCAGTATTTT CASSVVSGGRSDTQYF
. TRBJ2-2 TRBV27 15 few TGTGCCAGCAGCTGGGAAGGTGGTGGGACCGGGGAGCTGTTTTTT CASSWEGGGTGELFF
TRBD1 TRBJ1-1 TRBV24-1 12 many TGTGCCACCAGTGACCAGGACAGGGAAACTTTCTTT CATSDQDRETFF
. TRBJ1-5 TRBV28 16 once TGTGCCAGCAGTTTAGGGGGAAGGGGCTCCAATCAGCCCCAGCATTTT CASSLGGRGSNQPQHF
TRBD1 TRBJ2-7 TRBV27 15 few TGTGCCAGCAGTTCCGCCGGGACAGGGGGCGTAGAGCAGTACTTC CASSSAGTGGVEQYF
. TRBJ1-1 TRBV5-6 14 few TGTGCCAGCAGCTTGGAGGGGGGAAAGATTAGCGCTTTCTTT CASSLEGGKISAFF
. TRBJ1-2 TRBV5-5 11 many TGTGCCAGCAGCCATATTAAAGTATACACCTTC CASSHIKVYTF
TRBD1 TRBJ1-5 TRBV7-2 13 many TGTGCCAGCAGCTTGGACAGGGCCCAGCCCCAGCATTTT CASSLDRAQPQHF
. TRBJ1-5 TRBV6-2/TRBV6-3 17 few TGTGCCAGCAGCTTAATACCCCCGACAGGCAGCAATCAGCCCCAGCATTTT CASSLIPPTGSNQPQHF
. TRBJ2-7 TRBV4-3 14 . TGCGCCAGCAGCCAAGCCGAGGAGGGCAGCGAGCAGTACTTC CASSQAEEGSEQYF